This TCR beta chain was sequenced during a study of early T cells in non-severe SARS-CoV-2 infection. Study overall: Bulk RNA from unsorted whole blood was sequenced; chains were unpaired.

This CDR3 comprises 12 residues. Germline-derived CDR1 and CDR2 are SEHNR and FQNEAQ (reference sequence). V lost 3 bases, J lost 9 bases, and 3 bases stayed unmatched. TCRdb called the 5' RACE reads again in MiXCR, with one record for every CDR3 protein. The table has about 98,000 distinct CDR3 sequences, approximately 11% seen once. This clonotype was counted many times. The chain couples TRBV7-9 to TRBJ2-5; 8 bases match TRBD2. This sequence was found in an adult who was a healthcare worker with PCR-confirmed SARS-CoV-2 infection or an uninfected control (not recorded which). Source material: whole blood. CDR3 coding DNA: TGTGCCAGCAGCTTTTTAGCGGGACCCCAGTACTTC. It translates to CASSFLAGPQYF.